The clone carrying this T cell receptor (beta chain) turned up a few times. Antigen specificity is unknown. Researchers prepared the TCRbeta library using unique molecular identifiers, the study reports. Each CDR3 protein is one row after TCRdb ran MiXCR on the PCR reads. The sample includes about 490,000 distinct CDR3 sequences, under 12% of them seen just once. The sample belongs to a study of T-cell reconstitution after alpha-beta-depleted transplantation in children. Study-wide results and limits: As was reported, about two months after transplant, alpha-beta T cells came from several hundred expanded graft clones. Once a year had passed after transplant, T-cell counts and diversity came mostly from newly produced T cells.

The germline CDR1 and CDR2 sequences are KGHSH and LQKENI. The CDR3 sequence is 15 residues long. Unmatched junction bases numbered 7, after V lost 4 bases and J lost 4 bases. This chain uses TRBV18 with TRBJ2-5, with 9 bases matching TRBD2. This sample comprised PBMCs, obtained before TCRalphabeta/CD19-depleted stem cell transplant. The receptor was isolated from a child aged 2 to 10 with inherited bone marrow failure, due to receive a stem cell transplant. DNA of the CDR3: TGTGCCAGCTCACTTAGCGGGAGAGCCCCAGAGACCCAGTACTTC. Protein sequence: CASSLSGRAPETQYF.